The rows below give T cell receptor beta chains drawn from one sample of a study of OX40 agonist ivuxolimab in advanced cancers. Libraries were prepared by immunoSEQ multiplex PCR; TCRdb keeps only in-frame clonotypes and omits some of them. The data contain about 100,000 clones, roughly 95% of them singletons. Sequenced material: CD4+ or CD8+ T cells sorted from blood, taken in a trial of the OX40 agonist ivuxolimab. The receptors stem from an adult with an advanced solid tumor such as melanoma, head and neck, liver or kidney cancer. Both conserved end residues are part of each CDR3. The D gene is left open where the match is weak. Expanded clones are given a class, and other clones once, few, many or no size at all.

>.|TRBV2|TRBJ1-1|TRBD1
CASQGQGLTEAFF
TGTGCCTCCCAAGGACAGGGTTTAACTGAAGCTTTCTTT
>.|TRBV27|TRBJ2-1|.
CASSLSGSSYNEQFF
TGTGCCAGCAGTTTAAGCGGAAGCTCCTACAATGAGCAGTTCTTC
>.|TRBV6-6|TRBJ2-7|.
CASSPAIYEQYF
TGTGCCAGCAGCCCTGCCATCTACGAGCAGTACTTC
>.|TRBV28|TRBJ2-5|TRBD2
CASSGLSGGSPETQYF
TGTGCCAGCAGTGGGTTGAGCGGGGGCTCTCCAGAGACCCAGTACTTC
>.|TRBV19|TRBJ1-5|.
CASVGTDDSNQPQHF
TGTGCCAGTGTAGGGACGGACGATAGCAATCAGCCCCAGCATTTT
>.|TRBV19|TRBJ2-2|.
CASRKDSPGTGELFF
TGTGCCAGTAGGAAAGACAGCCCGGGGACCGGGGAGCTGTTTTTT
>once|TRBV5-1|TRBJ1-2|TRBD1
CASHDRELYGYTF
TGCGCCAGCCACGACAGGGAGTTGTATGGCTACACCTTC
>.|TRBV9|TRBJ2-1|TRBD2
CASSSSGGAGNEQFF
TGTGCCAGCTCATCTAGCGGGGGGGCCGGCAATGAGCAGTTCTTC
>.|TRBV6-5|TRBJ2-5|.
CASSTDVQETQYF
TGTGCCAGCAGTACGGACGTGCAAGAGACCCAGTACTTC
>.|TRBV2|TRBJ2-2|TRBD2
CASRGRELDTGELFF
TGTGCCAGCAGGGGGAGGGAACTGGACACCGGGGAGCTGTTTTTT
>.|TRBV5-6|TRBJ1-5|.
CASSLVGGRSQPQHF
TGTGCCAGCAGCCTGGTGGGGGGGCGCAGCCAGCCCCAGCATTTT
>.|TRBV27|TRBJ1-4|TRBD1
CASSLGTGIEKLFF
TGTGCCAGCAGTTTAGGGACAGGGATTGAAAAACTGTTTTTT
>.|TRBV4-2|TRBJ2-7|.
CASSQGDVAYEQYF
TGTGCCAGCAGCCAAGGTGACGTAGCCTACGAGCAGTACTTC
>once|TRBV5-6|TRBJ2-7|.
CASSLGWQSYEQYF
TGTGCCAGCAGCTTGGGATGGCAGTCCTACGAGCAGTACTTC
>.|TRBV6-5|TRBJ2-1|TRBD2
CASSAGLVGNNEQFF
TGTGCCAGCAGCGCGGGACTAGTGGGGAACAATGAGCAGTTCTTC
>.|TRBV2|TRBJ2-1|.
CASSALTISVHNEQFF
TGTGCCAGCAGTGCGCTTACTATTAGTGTGCACAATGAGCAGTTCTTC
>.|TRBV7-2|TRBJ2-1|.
CASSFTGPGNEQFF
TGTGCCAGCAGCTTTACAGGACCCGGCAATGAGCAGTTCTTC
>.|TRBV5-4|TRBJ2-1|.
CASSLAPGRDNEQFF
TGTGCCAGCAGCTTGGCACCTGGTAGGGACAATGAGCAGTTCTTC
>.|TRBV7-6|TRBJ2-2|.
CASSLAGGRNTGELFF
TGTGCCAGCAGCTTAGCGGGGGGGCGCAACACCGGGGAGCTGTTTTTT
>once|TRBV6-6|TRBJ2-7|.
CASSSGALPPNEQYF
TGTGCCAGCAGTTCCGGGGCCCTCCCACCCAACGAGCAGTACTTC
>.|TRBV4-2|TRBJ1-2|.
CASSQVQVSDYGYTF
TGTGCCAGCAGCCAGGTCCAAGTCAGCGACTATGGCTACACCTTC
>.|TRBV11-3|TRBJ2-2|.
CASSSRRSNTGELFF
TGTGCCAGCAGTTCTAGGCGTTCGAACACCGGGGAGCTGTTTTTT
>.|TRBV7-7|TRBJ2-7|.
CASSLEAGSHEQYF
TGTGCCAGCAGCTTGGAGGCAGGGTCCCACGAGCAGTACTTC
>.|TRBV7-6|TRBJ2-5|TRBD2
CASSLGTSGRWNQETQYF
TGTGCCAGCAGCCTAGGGACTAGCGGGAGATGGAACCAAGAGACCCAGTACTTC
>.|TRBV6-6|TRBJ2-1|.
CASSYRDTRYEQFF
TGTGCCAGCAGTTACCGGGACACCAGGTATGAGCAGTTCTTC
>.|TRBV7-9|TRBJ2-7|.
CASSYITYEQYF
TGTGCCAGCAGCTACATAACCTACGAGCAGTACTTC
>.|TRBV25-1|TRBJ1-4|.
CASSEYGSTFNEKLFF
TGTGCCAGCAGTGAATATGGATCAACTTTTAATGAAAAACTGTTTTTT
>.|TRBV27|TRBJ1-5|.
CASSPGPGVGQPQHF
TGTGCCAGCAGTCCCGGACCGGGGGTCGGGCAGCCCCAGCATTTT
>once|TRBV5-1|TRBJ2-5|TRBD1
CASSLPSWDSQETQYF
TGCGCCAGCAGCTTACCCAGTTGGGACAGCCAAGAGACCCAGTACTTC
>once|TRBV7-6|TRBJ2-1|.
CASSPAGQGFDNEQFF
TGTGCCAGCAGCCCGGCTGGACAAGGATTCGACAATGAGCAGTTCTTC
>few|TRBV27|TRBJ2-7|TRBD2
CASSLSGDLYEQYF
TGTGCCAGCAGTTTAAGCGGGGACCTCTACGAGCAGTACTTC
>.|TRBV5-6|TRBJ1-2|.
CASSQTPRGVDGYTF
TGTGCCAGCAGCCAGACCCCCCGAGGGGTTGACGGCTACACCTTC
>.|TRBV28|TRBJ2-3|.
CASTTSDTQYF
TGTGCCAGCACTACTAGCGATACGCAGTATTTT
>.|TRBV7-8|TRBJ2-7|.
CASSPTYGISYEQYF
TGTGCCAGCAGCCCTACTTACGGCATCTCCTACGAGCAGTACTTC
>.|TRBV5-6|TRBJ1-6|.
CASSLDRGRNSPLHF
TGTGCCAGCAGCTTGGATCGGGGGCGGAATTCACCCCTCCACTTT
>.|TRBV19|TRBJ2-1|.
CASSLSGRYNEQFF
TGTGCCAGTAGCCTCAGCGGGCGTTACAATGAGCAGTTCTTC
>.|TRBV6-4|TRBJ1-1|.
CASIQSRGAEAFF
TGTGCCAGCATCCAATCGAGGGGAGCTGAAGCTTTCTTT
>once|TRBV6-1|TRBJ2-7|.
CASSGTSRPYEQYF
TGTGCCAGCAGTGGGACCAGTCGACCCTACGAGCAGTACTTC
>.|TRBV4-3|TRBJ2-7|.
CASSQDLGGYEQYF
TGCGCCAGCAGCCAAGATTTGGGAGGCTACGAGCAGTACTTC
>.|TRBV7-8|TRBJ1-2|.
CASSFIGPNYGYTF
TGTGCCAGCAGCTTCATCGGACCTAACTATGGCTACACCTTC
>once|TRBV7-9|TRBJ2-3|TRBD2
CASSYPSGVTDTQYF
TGTGCCAGCAGCTACCCTAGCGGAGTCACAGATACGCAGTATTTT
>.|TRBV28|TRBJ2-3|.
CASYNAIDRDTQYF
TGTGCCAGCTACAATGCCATCGATCGAGATACGCAGTATTTT
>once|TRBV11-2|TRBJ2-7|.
CASSLIRDSYEQYF
TGTGCCAGCAGCTTAATAAGGGATTCCTACGAGCAGTACTTC
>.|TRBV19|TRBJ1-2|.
CASSIKIEDYGYTF
TGTGCCAGTAGTATTAAGATCGAGGACTATGGCTACACCTTC